This T cell receptor beta chain was recovered during a study of blood T cell repertoires in COVID-19. About the study: Sources were T cells, B-cell-depleted T cells, or PBMCs; the material itself was cDNA or gDNA.

The data were produced by immunoSEQ multiplex PCR, yet TCRdb's version contains in-frame clones alone and is incomplete. The data show about 300,000 clones, with roughly nine tenths seen just once and roughly 2.9% held by the top ten. Germline V CDR1 and CDR2: SEHNR, FQNEAQ (reference sequence). Trimming cost V 0 bases and J 7 bases, with 10 bases left between them. There are 15 residues in the CDR3. Exposed participants encountered a COVID-19 case during the 2 weeks preceding study entry. This TCR was sampled from a woman aged 50 to 60 who had been exposed to COVID-19. The specimen sequenced was PBMCs or T cells enriched from blood (not recorded which). The chain carries TRBV7-9 and TRBJ1-6, with unresolved D. CDR3 DNA: TGTGCCAGCAGCTTAGCGGTCAGTTTAAATTCACCCCTCCACTTT. The encoded protein is CASSLAVSLNSPLHF.